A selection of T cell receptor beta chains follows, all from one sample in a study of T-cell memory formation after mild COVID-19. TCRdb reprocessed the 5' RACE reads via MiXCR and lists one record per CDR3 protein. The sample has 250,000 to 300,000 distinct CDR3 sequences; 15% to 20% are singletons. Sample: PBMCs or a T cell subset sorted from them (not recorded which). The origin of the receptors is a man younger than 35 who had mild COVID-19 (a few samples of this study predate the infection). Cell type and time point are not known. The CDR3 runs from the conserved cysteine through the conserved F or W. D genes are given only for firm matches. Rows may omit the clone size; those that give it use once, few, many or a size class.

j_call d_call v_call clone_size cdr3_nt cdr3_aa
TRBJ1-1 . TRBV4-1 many TGCGCCAGCAGCCAACAAACCCTCCCGACTGAAGCTTTCTTT CASSQQTLPTEAFF
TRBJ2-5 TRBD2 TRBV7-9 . TGTGCCAGCAGCTCTAGCGGGCGAGAGACCCAGTACTTC CASSSSGRETQYF
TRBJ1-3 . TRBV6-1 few TGTGCCAGCAGCAGGGGCTCTGGAAACACCATATATTTT CASSRGSGNTIYF
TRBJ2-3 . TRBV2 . TGTGCCAGCAGTGCAATGGGACTTCTGGATACGCAGTATTTT CASSAMGLLDTQYF
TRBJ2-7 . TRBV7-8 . TGTGCCAGCAGCCCACGCGAAGCTAGCTACGAGCAGTACTTC CASSPREASYEQYF
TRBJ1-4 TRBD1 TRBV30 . TGTGCCTGGGGCGTACAGGGGAGAGGTGATCTGTTTTTT CAWGVQGRGDLFF
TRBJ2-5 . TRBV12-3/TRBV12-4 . TGTGCCAGCAGGCCGGACTTCCTGAGGGAGACCCAGTACTTC CASRPDFLRETQYF
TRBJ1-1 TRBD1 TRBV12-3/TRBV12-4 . TGTGCCAGCAGTTTGGGTGTCGGGACAGGGAACACTGAAGCTTTCTTT CASSLGVGTGNTEAFF
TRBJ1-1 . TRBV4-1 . TGCGCCAGCAGCCCAAGGGCTACGGAGAACACTGAAGCTTTCTTT CASSPRATENTEAFF
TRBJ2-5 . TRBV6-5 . TGTGCCAGCAGTTACCGAGCGGGTCAAGAGACCCAGTACTTC CASSYRAGQETQYF
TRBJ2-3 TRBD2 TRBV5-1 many TGCGCCAGCACCCCAACGCCGGGGGGTGCAGATACGCAGTATTTT CASTPTPGGADTQYF
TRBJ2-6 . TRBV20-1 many TGCAGTGCTAGGTCCGGCTCCTCTGGGGCCAACGTCCTGACTTTC CSARSGSSGANVLTF
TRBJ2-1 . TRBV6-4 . TGTGCCAGCAGGAGGAGGGATGGTGGCAGGCAGTTCTTC CASRRRDGGRQFF
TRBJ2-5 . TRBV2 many TGTGCCAGCAGTCTTACCCTGAGCGCGGCTACCGAAGAGACCCAGTACTTC CASSLTLSAATEETQYF
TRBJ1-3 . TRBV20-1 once TGCAGTGCTAGGAGGGCTGACGCCTCTGGAAACACCATATATTTT CSARRADASGNTIYF
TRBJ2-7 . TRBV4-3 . TGCGCCAGCAGCCAAGATCAGAAAGGAACTAGGAACGAGCAGTACTTC CASSQDQKGTRNEQYF
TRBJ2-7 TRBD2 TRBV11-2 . TGTGCCAGCAGGCCTACTAGCGGAAGCTCCTACGAGCAGTACTTC CASRPTSGSSYEQYF
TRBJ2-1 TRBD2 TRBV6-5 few TGTGCCAGCAGTTCGGGACTAGCGGGGGGGAATGAGCAGTTCTTC CASSSGLAGGNEQFF
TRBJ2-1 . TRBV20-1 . TGCAGTGCTAGAACAGCGGCAGGGACCAATGAGCAGTTCTTC CSARTAAGTNEQFF
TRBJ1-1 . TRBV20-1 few TGCAGCCCGGGGACGGTTATGAACACTGAAGCTTTCTTT CSPGTVMNTEAFF